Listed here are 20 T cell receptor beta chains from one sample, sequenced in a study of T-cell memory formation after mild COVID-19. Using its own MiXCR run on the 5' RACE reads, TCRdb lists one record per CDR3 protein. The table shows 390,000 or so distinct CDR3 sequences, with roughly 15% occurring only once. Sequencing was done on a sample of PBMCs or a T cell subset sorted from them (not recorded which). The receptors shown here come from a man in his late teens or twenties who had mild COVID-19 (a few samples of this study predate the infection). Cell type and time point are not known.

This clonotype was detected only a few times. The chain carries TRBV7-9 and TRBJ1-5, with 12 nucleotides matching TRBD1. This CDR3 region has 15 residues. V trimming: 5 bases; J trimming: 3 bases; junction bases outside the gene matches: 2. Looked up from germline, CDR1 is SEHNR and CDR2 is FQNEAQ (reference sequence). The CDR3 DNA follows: TGTGCCAGCAGCGAGGGACAGGGGGCCAATCAGCCCCAGCATTTT. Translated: CASSEGQGANQPQHF. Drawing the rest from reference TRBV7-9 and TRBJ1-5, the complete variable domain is DTGVSQNPRHKITKRGQNVTFRCDPISEHNRLYWYRQTLGQGPEFLTYFQNEAQLEKSRLLSDRFSAERPKGSFSTLEIQRTEQGDSAMYLCASSEGQGANQPQHFGDGTRLSIL.

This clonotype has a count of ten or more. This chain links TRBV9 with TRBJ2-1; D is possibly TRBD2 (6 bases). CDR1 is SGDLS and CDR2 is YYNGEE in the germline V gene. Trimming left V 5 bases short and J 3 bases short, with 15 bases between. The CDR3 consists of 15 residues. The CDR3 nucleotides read TGTGCCAGCAGTCCCTGGCGGGGAAACTACAATGAGCAGTTCTTC. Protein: CASSPWRGNYNEQFF. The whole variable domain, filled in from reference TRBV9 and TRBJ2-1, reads DSGVTQTPKHLITATGQRVTLRCSPRSGDLSVYWYQQSLDQGLQFLIQYYNGEERAKGNILERFSAQQFPDLHSELNLSSLELGDSALYFCASSPWRGNYNEQFFGPGTRLTVL.

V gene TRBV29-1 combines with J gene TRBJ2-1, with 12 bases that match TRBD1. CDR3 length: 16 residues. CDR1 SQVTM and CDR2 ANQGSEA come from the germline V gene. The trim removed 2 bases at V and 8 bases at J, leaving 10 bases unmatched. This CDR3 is CSVESTGTGGEYEQFF. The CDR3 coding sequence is TGCAGCGTTGAAAGTACCGGGACAGGGGGCGAGTATGAGCAGTTCTTC.

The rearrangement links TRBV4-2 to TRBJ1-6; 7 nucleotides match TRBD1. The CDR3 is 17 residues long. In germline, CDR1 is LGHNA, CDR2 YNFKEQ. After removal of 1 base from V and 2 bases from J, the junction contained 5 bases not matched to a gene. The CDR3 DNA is TGTGCCAGCAGCCAAGCGAAAGACAGGGCCTATAATTCACCCCTCCACTTT. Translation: CASSQAKDRAYNSPLHF.

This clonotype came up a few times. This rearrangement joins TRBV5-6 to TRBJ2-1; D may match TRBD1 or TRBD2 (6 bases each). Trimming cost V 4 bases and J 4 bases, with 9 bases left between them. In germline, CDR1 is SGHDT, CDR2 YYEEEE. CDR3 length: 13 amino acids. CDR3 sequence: CASSRGRYNEQFF. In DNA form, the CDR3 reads TGTGCCAGCAGCCGGGGGCGTTACAATGAGCAGTTCTTC. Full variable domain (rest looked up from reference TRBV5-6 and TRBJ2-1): DAGVTQSPTHLIKTRGQQVTLRCSPKSGHDTVSWYQQALGQGPQFIFQYYEEEERQRGNFPDRFSGHQFPNYSSELNVNALLLGDSALYLCASSRGRYNEQFFGPGTRLTVL.

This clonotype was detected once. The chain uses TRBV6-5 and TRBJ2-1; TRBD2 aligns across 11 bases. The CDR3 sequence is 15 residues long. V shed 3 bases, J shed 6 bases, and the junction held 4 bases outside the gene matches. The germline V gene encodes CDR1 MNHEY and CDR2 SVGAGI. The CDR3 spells CASSYTSGSPNEQFF. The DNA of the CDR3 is TGTGCCAGCAGTTATACTAGCGGGAGCCCCAATGAGCAGTTCTTC.

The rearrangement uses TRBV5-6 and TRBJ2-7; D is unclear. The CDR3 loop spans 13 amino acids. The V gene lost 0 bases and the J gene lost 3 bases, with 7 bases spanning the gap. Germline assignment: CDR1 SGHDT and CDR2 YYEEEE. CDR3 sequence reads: CASSLGDIYEQYF. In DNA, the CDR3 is TGTGCCAGCAGCTTGGGCGACATCTACGAGCAGTACTTC.

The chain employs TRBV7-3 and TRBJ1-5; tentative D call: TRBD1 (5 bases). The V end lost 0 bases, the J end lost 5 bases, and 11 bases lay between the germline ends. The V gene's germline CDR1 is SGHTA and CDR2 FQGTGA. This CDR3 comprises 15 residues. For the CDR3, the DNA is TGTGCCAGCAGCTTAACCTCATCGGGGGATCAGCCCCAGCATTTT. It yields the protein CASSLTSSGDQPQHF.

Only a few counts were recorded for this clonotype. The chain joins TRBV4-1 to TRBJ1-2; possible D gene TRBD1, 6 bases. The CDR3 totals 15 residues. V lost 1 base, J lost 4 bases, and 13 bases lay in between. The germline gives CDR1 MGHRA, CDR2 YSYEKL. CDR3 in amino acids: CASSQVTGSIYGYTF. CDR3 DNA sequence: TGCGCCAGCAGCCAAGTAACAGGGTCGATCTATGGCTACACCTTC.

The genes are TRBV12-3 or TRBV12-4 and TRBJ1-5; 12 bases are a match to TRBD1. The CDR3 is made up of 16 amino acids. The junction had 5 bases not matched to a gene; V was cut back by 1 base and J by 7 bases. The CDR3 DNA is TGTGCCAGCAGTTTAGGGGCCGGGACAGGGGGCCAGCCCCAGCATTTT. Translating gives CASSLGAGTGGQPQHF.

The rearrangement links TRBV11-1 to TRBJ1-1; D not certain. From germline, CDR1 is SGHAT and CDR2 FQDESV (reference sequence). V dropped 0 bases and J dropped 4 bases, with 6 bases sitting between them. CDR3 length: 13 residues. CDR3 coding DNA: TGTGCCAGCAGCTTAGCCCACGGCACTGAAGCTTTCTTT. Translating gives CASSLAHGTEAFF.

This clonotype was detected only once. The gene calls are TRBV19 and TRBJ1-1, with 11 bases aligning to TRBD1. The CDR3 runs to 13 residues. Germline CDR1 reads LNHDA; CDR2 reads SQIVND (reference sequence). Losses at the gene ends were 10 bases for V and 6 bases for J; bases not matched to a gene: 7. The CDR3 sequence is CATIGQGASEAFF. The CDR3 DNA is TGTGCCACTATAGGACAGGGGGCTTCTGAAGCTTTCTTT.

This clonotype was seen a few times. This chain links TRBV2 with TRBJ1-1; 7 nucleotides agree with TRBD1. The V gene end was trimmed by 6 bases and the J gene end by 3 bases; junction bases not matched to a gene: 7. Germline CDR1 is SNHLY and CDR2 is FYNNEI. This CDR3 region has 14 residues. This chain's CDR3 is CASSYRGKDTEAFF. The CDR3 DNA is TGTGCCAGCAGCTACAGGGGAAAGGACACTGAAGCTTTCTTT.

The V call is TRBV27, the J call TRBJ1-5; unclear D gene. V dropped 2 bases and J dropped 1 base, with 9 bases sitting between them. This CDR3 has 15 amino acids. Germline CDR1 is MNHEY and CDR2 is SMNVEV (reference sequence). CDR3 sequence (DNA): TGTGCCAGCAGTTTAAGACGGACCAGCAATCAGCCCCAGCATTTT. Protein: CASSLRRTSNQPQHF.

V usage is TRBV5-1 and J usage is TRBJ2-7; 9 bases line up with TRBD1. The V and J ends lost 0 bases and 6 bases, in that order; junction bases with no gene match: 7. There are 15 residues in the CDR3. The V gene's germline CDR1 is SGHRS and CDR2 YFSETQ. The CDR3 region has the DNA TGCGCCAGCAGCTTGGTCGTACAGGGGGCAGGCGAGCAGTACTTC. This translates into CASSLVVQGAGEQYF.

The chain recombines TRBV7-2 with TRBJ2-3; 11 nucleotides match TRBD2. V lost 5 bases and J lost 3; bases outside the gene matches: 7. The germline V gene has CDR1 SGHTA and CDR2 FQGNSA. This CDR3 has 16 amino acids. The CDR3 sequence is CASSPGASGGTDTQYF. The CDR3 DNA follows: TGTGCCAGCAGCCCGGGGGCTAGCGGGGGGACAGATACGCAGTATTTT.

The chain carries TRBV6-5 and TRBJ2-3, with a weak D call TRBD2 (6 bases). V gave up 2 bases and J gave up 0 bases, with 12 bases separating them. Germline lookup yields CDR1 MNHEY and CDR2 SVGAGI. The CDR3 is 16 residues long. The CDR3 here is CASSYGGVGSTDTQYF. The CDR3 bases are TGTGCCAGCAGTTACGGCGGGGTAGGGAGCACAGATACGCAGTATTTT.

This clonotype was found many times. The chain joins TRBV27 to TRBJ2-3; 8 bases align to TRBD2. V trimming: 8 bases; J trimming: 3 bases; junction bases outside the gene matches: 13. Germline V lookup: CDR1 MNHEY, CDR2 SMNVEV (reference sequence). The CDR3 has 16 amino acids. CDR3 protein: CASWPRRRGVTDTQYF. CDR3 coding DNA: TGTGCCAGCTGGCCCCGGAGGCGGGGGGTTACAGATACGCAGTATTTT.

The CDR3 sequence: CASSYSWETPLHF. CDR3 in DNA: TGTGCCAGCAGTTACTCCTGGGAGACACCCCTCCACTTT. This chain links TRBV6-6 with TRBJ1-6; D not certain. The CDR3 extends over 13 amino acids. Trimming shortened V by 0 bases and J by 11 bases, and 8 bases separated the two germline ends. Germline V lookup: CDR1 MNHNY, CDR2 SVGAGI (reference sequence).

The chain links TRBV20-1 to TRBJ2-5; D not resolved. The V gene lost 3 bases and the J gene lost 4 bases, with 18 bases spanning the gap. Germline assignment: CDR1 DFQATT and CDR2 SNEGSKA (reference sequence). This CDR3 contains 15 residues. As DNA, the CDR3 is TGCAGTGCTAGGGCGGCCGGTGGGGTAGGAGAGACCCAGTACTTC. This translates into CSARAAGGVGETQYF.